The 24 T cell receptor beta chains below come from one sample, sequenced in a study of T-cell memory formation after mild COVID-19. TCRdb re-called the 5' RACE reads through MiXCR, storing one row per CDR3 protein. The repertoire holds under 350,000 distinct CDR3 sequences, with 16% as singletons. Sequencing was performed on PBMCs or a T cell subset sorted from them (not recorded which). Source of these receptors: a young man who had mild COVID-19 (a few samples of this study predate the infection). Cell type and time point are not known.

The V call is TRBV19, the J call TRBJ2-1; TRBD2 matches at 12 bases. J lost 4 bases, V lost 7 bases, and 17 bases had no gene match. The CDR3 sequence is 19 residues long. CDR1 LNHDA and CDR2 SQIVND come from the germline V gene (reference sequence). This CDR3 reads CASTAGQLAGGYLYNEQFF. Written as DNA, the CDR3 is TGTGCCAGTACCGCAGGGCAGCTAGCGGGGGGGTACCTTTACAATGAGCAGTTCTTC.

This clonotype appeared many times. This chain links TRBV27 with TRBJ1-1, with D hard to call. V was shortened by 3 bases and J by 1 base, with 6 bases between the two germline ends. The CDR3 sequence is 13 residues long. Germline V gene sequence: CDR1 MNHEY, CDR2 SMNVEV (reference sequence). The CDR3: CASSLMSNTEAFF. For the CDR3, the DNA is TGTGCCAGCAGTTTGATGTCGAACACTGAAGCTTTCTTT.

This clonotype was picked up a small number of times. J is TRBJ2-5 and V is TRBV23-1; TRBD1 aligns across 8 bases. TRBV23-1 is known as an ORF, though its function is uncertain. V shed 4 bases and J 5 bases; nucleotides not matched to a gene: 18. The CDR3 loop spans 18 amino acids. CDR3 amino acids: CASSLPPGQGRKGETQYF. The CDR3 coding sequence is TGCGCCAGCAGTCTTCCGCCCGGACAGGGAAGGAAAGGGGAGACCCAGTACTTC.

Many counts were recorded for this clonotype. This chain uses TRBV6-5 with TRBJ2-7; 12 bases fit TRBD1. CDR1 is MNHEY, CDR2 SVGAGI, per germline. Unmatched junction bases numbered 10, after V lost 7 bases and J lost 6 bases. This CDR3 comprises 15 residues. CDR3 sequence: CASTAQGQGAGEQYF. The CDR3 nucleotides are TGTGCCAGCACCGCCCAGGGACAGGGGGCCGGCGAGCAGTACTTC.

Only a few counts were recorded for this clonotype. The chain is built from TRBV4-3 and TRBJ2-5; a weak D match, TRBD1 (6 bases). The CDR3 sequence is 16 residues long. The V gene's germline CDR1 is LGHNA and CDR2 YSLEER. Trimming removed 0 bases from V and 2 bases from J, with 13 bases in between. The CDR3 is CASSQDGGARQETQYF. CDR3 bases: TGCGCCAGCAGCCAAGATGGGGGCGCCCGGCAAGAGACCCAGTACTTC.

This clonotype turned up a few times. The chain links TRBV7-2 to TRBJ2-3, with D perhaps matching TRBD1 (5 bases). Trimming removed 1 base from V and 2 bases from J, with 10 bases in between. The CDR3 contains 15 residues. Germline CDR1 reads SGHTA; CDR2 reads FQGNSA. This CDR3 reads CASSLGAGYTDTQYF. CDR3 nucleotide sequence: TGTGCCAGCAGCTTAGGTGCAGGGTACACAGATACGCAGTATTTT.

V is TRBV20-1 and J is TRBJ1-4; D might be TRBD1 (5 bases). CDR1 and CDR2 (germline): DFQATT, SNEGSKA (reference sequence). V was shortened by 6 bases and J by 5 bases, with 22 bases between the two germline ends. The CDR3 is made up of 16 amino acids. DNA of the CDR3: TGCAGTGCCGTAGCCCCGGGGGTACTCGTGAATGAAAAACTGTTTTTT. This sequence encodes CSAVAPGVLVNEKLFF.

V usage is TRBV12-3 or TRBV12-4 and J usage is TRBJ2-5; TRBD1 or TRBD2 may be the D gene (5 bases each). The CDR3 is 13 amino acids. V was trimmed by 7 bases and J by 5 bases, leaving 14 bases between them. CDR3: CASTDKGSETQYF. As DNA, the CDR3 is TGTGCCAGCACCGACAAGGGGAGCGAGACCCAGTACTTC.

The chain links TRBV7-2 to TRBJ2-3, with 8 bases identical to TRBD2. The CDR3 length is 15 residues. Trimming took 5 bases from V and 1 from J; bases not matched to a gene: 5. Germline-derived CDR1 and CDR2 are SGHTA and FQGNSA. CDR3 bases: TGTGCCAGCAGCCAGCCGGGACTAGGCACAGATACGCAGTATTTT. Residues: CASSQPGLGTDTQYF.

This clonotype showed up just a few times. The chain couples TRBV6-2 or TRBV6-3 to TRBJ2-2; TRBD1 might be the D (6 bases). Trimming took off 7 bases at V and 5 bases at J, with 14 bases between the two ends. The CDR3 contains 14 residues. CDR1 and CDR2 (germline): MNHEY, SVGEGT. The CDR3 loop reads CASKGHLRTGELFF. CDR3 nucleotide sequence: TGTGCCAGCAAGGGACACCTCAGAACCGGGGAGCTGTTTTTT.

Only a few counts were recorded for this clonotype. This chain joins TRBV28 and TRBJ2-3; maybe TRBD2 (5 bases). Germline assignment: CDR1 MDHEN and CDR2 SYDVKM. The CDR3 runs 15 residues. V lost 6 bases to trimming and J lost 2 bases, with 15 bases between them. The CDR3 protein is CASSHGGHYTDTQYF. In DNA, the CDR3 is TGTGCCAGCAGCCATGGAGGCCACTACACAGATACGCAGTATTTT.

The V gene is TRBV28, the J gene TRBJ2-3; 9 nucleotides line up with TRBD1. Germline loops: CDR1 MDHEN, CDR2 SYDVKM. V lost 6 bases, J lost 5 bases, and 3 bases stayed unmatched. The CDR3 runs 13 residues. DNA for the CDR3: TGTGCCAGCAGACAGGGGGCAAGAGATACGCAGTATTTT. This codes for CASRQGARDTQYF. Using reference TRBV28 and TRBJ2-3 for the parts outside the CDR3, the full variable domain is DVKVTQSSRYLVKRTGEKVFLECVQDMDHENMFWYRQDPGLGLRLIYFSYDVKMKEKGDIPEGYSVSREKKERFSLILESASTNQTSMYLCASRQGARDTQYFGPGTRLTVL.

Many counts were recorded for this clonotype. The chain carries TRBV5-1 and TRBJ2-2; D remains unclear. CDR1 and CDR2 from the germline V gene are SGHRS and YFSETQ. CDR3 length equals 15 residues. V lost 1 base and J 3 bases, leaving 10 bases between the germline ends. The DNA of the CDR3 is TGCGCCAGCAGCTTGACCCGCCAAGACACCGGGGAGCTGTTTTTT. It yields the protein CASSLTRQDTGELFF.

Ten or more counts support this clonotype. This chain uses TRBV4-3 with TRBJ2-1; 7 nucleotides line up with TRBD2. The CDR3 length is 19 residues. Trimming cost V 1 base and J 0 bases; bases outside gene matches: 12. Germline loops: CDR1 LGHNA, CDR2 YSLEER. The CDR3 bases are TGCGCCAGCAGCCAAGCGAAGACGGGGGGTCCCTACTCCTACAATGAGCAGTTCTTC. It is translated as CASSQAKTGGPYSYNEQFF.

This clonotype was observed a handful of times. CDR3 loop: CASSPAGGTGELFF. The CDR3 DNA sequence: TGTGCCAGCTCACCGGCAGGAGGCACCGGGGAGCTGTTTTTT. The V and J genes are TRBV18 and TRBJ2-2; weak D call: TRBD2 (5 bases). V lost 3 bases and J 4 bases, leaving 9 bases between the germline ends. CDR3 length: 14 residues. In germline, CDR1 is KGHSH, CDR2 LQKENI.

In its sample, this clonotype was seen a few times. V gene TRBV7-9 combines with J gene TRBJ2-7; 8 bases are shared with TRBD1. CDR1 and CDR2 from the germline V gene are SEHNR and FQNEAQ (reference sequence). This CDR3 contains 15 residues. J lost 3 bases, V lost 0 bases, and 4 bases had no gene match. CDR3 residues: CASSLAGTGLYEQYF. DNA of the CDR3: TGTGCCAGCAGCTTAGCGGGGACAGGACTCTACGAGCAGTACTTC.

The CDR3 DNA reads as TGTGCCACCTCGGGACAGGGGGCTCCCCCAAACTATGGCTACACCTTC. Translated: CATSGQGAPPNYGYTF. This chain uses TRBV15 with TRBJ1-2; 12 bases are shared with TRBD1. Germline CDR1 and CDR2: LNHNV and YYDKDF (reference sequence). CDR3 size: 16 residues. V gave up 8 bases and J gave up 2 bases; unmatched junction bases: 9. Full variable domain (rest looked up from reference TRBV15 and TRBJ1-2): DAMVIQNPRYQVTQFGKPVTLSCSQTLNHNVMYWYQQKSSQAPKLLFHYYDKDFNNEADTPDNFQSRRPNTSFCFLDIRSPGLGDTAMYLCATSGQGAPPNYGYTFGSGTRLTVV.

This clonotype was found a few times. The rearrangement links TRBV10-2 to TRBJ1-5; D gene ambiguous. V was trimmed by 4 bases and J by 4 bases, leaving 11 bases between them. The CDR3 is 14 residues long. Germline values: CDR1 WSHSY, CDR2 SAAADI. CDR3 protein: CASSGNSLNQPQHF. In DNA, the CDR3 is TGCGCCAGCAGTGGAAACAGTTTGAATCAGCCCCAGCATTTT.

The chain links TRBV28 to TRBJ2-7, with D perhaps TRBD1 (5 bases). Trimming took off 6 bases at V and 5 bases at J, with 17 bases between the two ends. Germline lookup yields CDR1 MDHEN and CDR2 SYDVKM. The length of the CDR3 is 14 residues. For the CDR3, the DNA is TGTGCCAGCAGCCCCCGGCCAGGGTCCCACGAGCAGTACGTC. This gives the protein CASSPRPGSHEQYV.

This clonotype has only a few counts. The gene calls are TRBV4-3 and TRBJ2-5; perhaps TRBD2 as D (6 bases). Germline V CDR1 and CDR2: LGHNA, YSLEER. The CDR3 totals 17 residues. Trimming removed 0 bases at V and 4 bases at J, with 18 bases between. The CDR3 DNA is TGCGCCAGCAGCCAAGATCGGGCCGGGACTCGAGGAGAGACCCAGTACTTC. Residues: CASSQDRAGTRGETQYF.

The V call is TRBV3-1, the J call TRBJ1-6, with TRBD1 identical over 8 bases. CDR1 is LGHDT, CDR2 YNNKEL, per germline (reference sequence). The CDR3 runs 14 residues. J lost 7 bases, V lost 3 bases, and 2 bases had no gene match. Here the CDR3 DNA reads TGTGCCAGCAGCCACGGGACAGGAAATTCACCCCTCCACTTT. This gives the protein CASSHGTGNSPLHF. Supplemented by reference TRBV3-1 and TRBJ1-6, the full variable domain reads DTAVSQTPKYLVTQMGNDKSIKCEQNLGHDTMYWYKQDSKKFLKIMFSYNNKELIINETVPNRFSPKSPDKAHLNLHINSLELGDSAVYFCASSHGTGNSPLHFGNGTRLTVT.

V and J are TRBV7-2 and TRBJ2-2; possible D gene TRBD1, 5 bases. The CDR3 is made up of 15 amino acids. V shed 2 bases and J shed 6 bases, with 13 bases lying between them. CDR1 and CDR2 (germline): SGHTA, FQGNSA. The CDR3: CASSLLSGFPGELFF. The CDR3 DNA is TGTGCCAGCAGCTTACTATCAGGGTTTCCCGGGGAGCTGTTTTTT.

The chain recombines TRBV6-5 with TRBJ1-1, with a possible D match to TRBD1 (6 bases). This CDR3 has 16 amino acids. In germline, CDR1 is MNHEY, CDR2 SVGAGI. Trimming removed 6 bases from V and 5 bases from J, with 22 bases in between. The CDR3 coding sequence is TGTGCCAGCAGCCCTAATTACAGGGCGGGGGGAACTGAAGCTTTCTTT. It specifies CASSPNYRAGGTEAFF.

The CDR3 reads CASSPRDRFGETQYF. The CDR3 DNA sequence: TGTGCCAGCAGCCCCCGGGACAGGTTTGGGGAGACCCAGTACTTC. This chain joins TRBV7-2 and TRBJ2-5; TRBD1 aligns across 8 bases. Germline CDR1 is SGHTA and CDR2 is FQGNSA. The V and J ends lost 5 bases and 5 bases, in that order; junction bases with no gene match: 10. This CDR3 has 15 residues. Combining the CDR3 with reference TRBV7-2 and TRBJ2-5 gives the whole variable domain GAGVSQSPSNKVTEKGKDVELRCDPISGHTALYWYRQSLGQGLEFLIYFQGNSAPDKSGLPSDRFSAERTGGSVSTLTIQRTQQEDSAVYLCASSPRDRFGETQYFGPGTRLLVL.